This TCR beta chain was captured by sequencing in a study of blood T cell repertoires in COVID-19. Overall study: Collection of acute and convalescent COVID-19 samples took place in the United States, Italy and Spain. The cDNA or gDNA used as material had been derived from T cells, B-cell-depleted T cells, or PBMCs.

The V gene's germline CDR1 is SGHAT and CDR2 FQNNGV. J lost 4 bases, V lost 1 base, and 9 bases had no gene match. The CDR3 length is 16 residues. Recovery meant two consecutive negative NP/OP PCR tests, professional clearance, or resolved symptoms. Methods used by the authors: Cell counts per sample came from amplifying reference gene primers. Produced via immunoSEQ multiplex PCR; TCRdb's table is partial and in-frame only. V, J and clone size derive from that table, while D and trimming were established from the DNA sequence. The data show about 270,000 clones, around 89% seen once. What was sequenced was PBMCs or T cells enriched from blood (not recorded which). This rearrangement joins TRBV11-2 to TRBJ1-1, with TRBD1 identical over 7 bases. The receptor was isolated from a young woman who had recovered from COVID-19. The CDR3 DNA follows: TGTGCCAGCAGCTTAGTCAGACAGGGCTGGGGCACTGAAGCTTTCTTT. Protein sequence: CASSLVRQGWGTEAFF.